These T cell receptor beta chains were read from a single sample in a study of neurological immune-mediated disorders. TCRdb ran MiXCR on the 5' RACE reads and lists one entry per CDR3 protein. The sample records roughly 50,000 distinct CDR3 sequences, about 23% being singletons. The sample was PBMCs. These receptors originate from a woman aged 70-85 years in good health. CDR3s include the opening cysteine and the closing phenylalanine or tryptophan. Each record gives: J gene, V gene, D gene, clone size, CDR3 protein, CDR3 DNA. The D gene is left open where the match is weak. Clone size is stated in some rows and not others, as once, few, many or a class when expanded.

TRBJ2-3	TRBV5-1	NA	many	CASSLGQLSFTDTQYF	TGCGCCAGCAGCTTGGGACAGCTGAGCTTCACAGATACGCAGTATTTT
TRBJ2-7	TRBV6-2/TRBV6-3	NA	NA	CASRTPLDYEQYF	TGTGCCAGCCGAACACCTCTGGACTACGAGCAGTACTTC
TRBJ2-3	TRBV7-2	TRBD2	many	CASSGTSGAYTDTQYF	TGTGCCAGCAGCGGGACTAGCGGGGCATACACAGATACGCAGTATTTT
TRBJ1-1	TRBV3-1	NA	NA	CASSQDPGAGREAFF	TGTGCCAGCAGCCAAGATCCAGGGGCAGGGCGCGAAGCTTTCTTT
TRBJ2-1	TRBV29-1	TRBD2	NA	CSDRTSEAFNEQFF	TGCAGCGATAGAACTAGCGAGGCGTTCAATGAGCAGTTCTTC
TRBJ2-3	TRBV6-1	TRBD1	NA	CASSPGQGTDTQYF	TGTGCCAGCAGTCCGGGACAGGGTACAGATACGCAGTATTTT
TRBJ2-1	TRBV7-2	NA	few	CASSPSRDYNEQFF	TGTGCCAGCAGCCCATCTAGAGATTACAATGAGCAGTTCTTC
TRBJ2-2	TRBV6-2/TRBV6-3	NA	NA	CASSYSIDPRDPNTGELFF	TGTGCCAGCAGTTACTCGATTGACCCTCGGGATCCGAACACCGGGGAGCTGTTTTTT
TRBJ2-3	TRBV29-1	NA	many	CSVEDQVEGLTDTQYF	TGCAGCGTTGAAGATCAAGTAGAGGGCCTAACAGATACGCAGTATTTT
TRBJ2-1	TRBV20-1	NA	few	CSATPGHGFNEQFF	TGCAGTGCTACTCCGGGACATGGGTTCAATGAGCAGTTCTTC
TRBJ1-1	TRBV6-2/TRBV6-3	NA	many	CASRRDRHEAFF	TGTGCCAGCAGACGGGACCGCCATGAAGCTTTCTTT
TRBJ2-5	TRBV5-1	NA	NA	CASSLATGEEETQYF	TGCGCCAGCAGCTTGGCCACGGGTGAGGAAGAGACCCAGTACTTC
TRBJ2-1	TRBV2	NA	many	CASSGVYSYNEQFF	TGTGCCAGCTCCGGCGTCTACTCCTACAATGAGCAGTTCTTC
TRBJ2-1	TRBV20-1	TRBD2	NA	CSASPSGSYNEQFF	TGCAGTGCTAGCCCTAGCGGCTCCTACAATGAGCAGTTCTTC
TRBJ1-1	TRBV10-3	TRBD1	NA	CAISRRQGVNTEAFF	TGTGCCATCAGCCGTCGACAGGGGGTGAACACTGAAGCTTTCTTT
TRBJ2-3	TRBV7-3	NA	many	CASSLTPNRGGGTDTQYF	TGTGCCAGCAGCTTAACCCCCAATAGGGGCGGAGGCACAGATACGCAGTATTTT
TRBJ1-5	TRBV5-1	NA	many	CASSFGWNQPQHF	TGCGCCAGCAGCTTCGGGTGGAATCAGCCCCAGCATTTT
TRBJ1-1	TRBV5-1	TRBD1	many	CASSGTGQNTEAFF	TGCGCCAGCAGCGGGACAGGGCAGAACACTGAAGCTTTCTTT
TRBJ2-2	TRBV9	NA	many	CASNRGALGELFF	TGTGCCAGCAACCGCGGGGCCCTCGGGGAGCTGTTTTTT
TRBJ2-7	TRBV18	NA	few	CASSPTGRDEQYF	TGTGCCAGCTCACCTACAGGGAGGGACGAGCAGTACTTC
TRBJ2-1	TRBV5-1	TRBD2	NA	CASSSGGAGNEQFF	TGCGCCAGCAGCAGCGGGGGGGCGGGAAATGAGCAGTTCTTC
TRBJ1-1	TRBV6-5	TRBD1	NA	CASRQDRGGVNTEAFF	TGTGCCAGCAGACAGGACAGGGGGGGGGTGAACACTGAAGCTTTCTTT
TRBJ2-5	TRBV6-2/TRBV6-3	NA	many	CASMGAMETQYF	TGTGCCAGCATGGGGGCGATGGAGACCCAGTACTTC
TRBJ1-4	TRBV20-1	NA	many	CSASGGESNEKLFF	TGCAGTGCTAGCGGGGGGGAATCTAATGAAAAACTGTTTTTT
TRBJ2-5	TRBV5-1	NA	few	CASSLDESGETQYF	TGCGCCAGCAGCTTGGATGAGAGTGGGGAGACCCAGTACTTC
TRBJ1-5	TRBV5-1	NA	many	CASSLDLNQPQHF	TGCGCCAGCAGCTTGGATTTAAATCAGCCCCAGCATTTT